The clone carrying this T cell receptor beta chain was seen at least ten times. The data derive from a study of T-cell reconstitution after alpha-beta-depleted transplantation in children. The V gene's germline CDR1 is MNHNS and CDR2 SASEGT. The length of the CDR3 is 14 residues. Trimming shortened V by 6 bases and J by 10 bases, and 21 bases separated the two germline ends. Preparation of the TCRbeta library involved a method that used unique molecular identifiers. TCRdb redid the calling of the PCR reads with MiXCR, one entry per CDR3 protein. Here the sample spans about 600,000 distinct CDR3 sequences, roughly 23% being singletons.

This sample comprised PBMCs, mostly from graft donor cells, obtained 360 days after TCRalphabeta/CD19-depleted stem cell transplant. The chain couples TRBV6-1 to TRBJ1-1; D not certain. This clonotype was obtained from a boy in the first two years of life who had a stem cell transplant for acute myeloid leukemia, so the T cells may come from the graft donor. The DNA for the CDR3 is TGTGCCAGCAGGAAGGAGACCCGCGGTCTAGGAGCTTTCTTT. Protein: CASRKETRGLGAFF.